The rows below give T cell receptor beta chains drawn from one sample of a study of OX40 agonist ivuxolimab in advanced cancers. Using immunoSEQ multiplex PCR, the repertoire was profiled, and TCRdb retains in-frame clones only, with some absent. The data contain tens of thousands of clones, under 95% of them singletons. The sequences come from CD4+ or CD8+ T cells sorted from blood, collected in a trial of the OX40 agonist ivuxolimab. The receptors were gathered from an adult with an advanced solid tumor such as melanoma, head and neck, liver or kidney cancer. The CDR3 runs from the conserved cysteine through the conserved F or W. D genes are given only for firm matches. Size is stated for part of the rows, as once, few or many counts, or as a class when the clone is expanded.

size: NA
D: TRBD1
J: TRBJ1-4
V: TRBV7-8
DNA: TGTGCCAGCAGCGCGGACCCACAGGGGGTTAATGAAAAACTGTTTTTT
CDR3: CASSADPQGVNEKLFF

size: NA
D: NA
J: TRBJ2-7
V: TRBV11-2
DNA: TGTGCCAGCAGCTTACGAACCGTCGAGCAGTACTTC
CDR3: CASSLRTVEQYF

size: few
D: NA
J: TRBJ2-7
V: TRBV7-9
DNA: TGTGCCAGCAGCTTCCCAGGGGCCTACGAGCAGTACTTC
CDR3: CASSFPGAYEQYF

size: NA
D: NA
J: TRBJ2-5
V: TRBV4-3
DNA: TGCGCCAGCAGCGGGACAGCGGGGGAGACCCAGTACTTC
CDR3: CASSGTAGETQYF

size: NA
D: NA
J: TRBJ1-5
V: TRBV27
DNA: TGTGCCAGCAGTTTCTTGACAGGAGATCAGCCCCAGCATTTT
CDR3: CASSFLTGDQPQHF

size: few
D: TRBD1
J: TRBJ1-1
V: TRBV7-9
DNA: TGTGCCAGCGTTGGCAGGGGGCCCGAAACTGAAGCTTTCTTT
CDR3: CASVGRGPETEAFF

size: NA
D: NA
J: TRBJ2-7
V: TRBV2
DNA: TGTGCCAGCAGTGAATCCTTAGGACAGCCCTACGAGCAGTACTTC
CDR3: CASSESLGQPYEQYF

size: NA
D: NA
J: TRBJ2-7
V: TRBV13
DNA: TGTGCCAGCAGCTTAGGACAGCAGAGCTCCTACGAGCAGTACTTC
CDR3: CASSLGQQSSYEQYF

size: NA
D: NA
J: TRBJ2-1
V: TRBV27
DNA: TGTGCCAGCAGTTGGGACTTCTACAATGAGCAGTTCTTC
CDR3: CASSWDFYNEQFF

size: NA
D: NA
J: TRBJ2-3
V: TRBV27
DNA: TGTGCCAGCAGTTTATTCTCCACGGATACGCAGTATTTT
CDR3: CASSLFSTDTQYF

size: NA
D: NA
J: TRBJ1-1
V: TRBV7-2
DNA: TGTGCCAGCAGCCCCATCGGGGGGTCCCGAACGAACACTGAAGCTTTCTTT
CDR3: CASSPIGGSRTNTEAFF

size: few
D: TRBD1
J: TRBJ1-5
V: TRBV25-1
DNA: TGTGCCACTCACAGGGGAGGTCAGCCCCAGCATTTT
CDR3: CATHRGGQPQHF

size: NA
D: NA
J: TRBJ2-6
V: TRBV5-6
DNA: TGTGCCAGCAGCTTGAGGGGAACTGGGGCCAACGTCCTGACTTTC
CDR3: CASSLRGTGANVLTF

size: NA
D: TRBD2
J: TRBJ2-3
V: TRBV7-6
DNA: TGTGCCAGCAGCTTAGCAGCGGGGGGAGATACGCAGTATTTT
CDR3: CASSLAAGGDTQYF

size: NA
D: NA
J: TRBJ2-7
V: TRBV6-1
DNA: TGTGCCAGCAGCACAGGGAACTACGAGCAGTACTTC
CDR3: CASSTGNYEQYF

size: NA
D: TRBD1
J: TRBJ2-7
V: TRBV5-1
DNA: TGCGCCAGCAGCGAATGGGACAGGCCCTACGAGCAGTACTTC
CDR3: CASSEWDRPYEQYF

size: NA
D: NA
J: TRBJ1-2
V: TRBV27
DNA: TGTGCCAGCAGTTTCGGGGGAGGTAACTATGGCTACACCTTC
CDR3: CASSFGGGNYGYTF

size: NA
D: TRBD2
J: TRBJ2-3
V: TRBV4-3
DNA: TGCGCCAGCAGCCTGGGACTAGCGGGGGGGCTAAGCACAGATACGCAGTATTTT
CDR3: CASSLGLAGGLSTDTQYF

size: NA
D: NA
J: TRBJ1-1
V: TRBV27
DNA: TGTGCCAGCAGTTTTGGTGCGAACACTGAAGCTTTCTTT
CDR3: CASSFGANTEAFF

size: NA
D: TRBD2
J: TRBJ2-3
V: TRBV10-3
DNA: TGTGCCATCAGCGGACTAGCGGGAGGCGCAGATACGCAGTATTTT
CDR3: CAISGLAGGADTQYF

size: NA
D: TRBD2
J: TRBJ2-5
V: TRBV9
DNA: TGTGCCAGCAGCGCTAAACTAGCGGGGGGGCCCCAAGAGACCCAGTACTTC
CDR3: CASSAKLAGGPQETQYF

size: NA
D: NA
J: TRBJ2-2
V: TRBV6-1
DNA: TGTGCCAGCAGTGAAGCGCTCGTTGGGTGGGGCGACACCGGGGAGCTGTTTTTT
CDR3: CASSEALVGWGDTGELFF

size: NA
D: NA
J: TRBJ2-2
V: TRBV4-1
DNA: TGCGCCAGCAGCCAAGAATGGATACCCTCTGAGGAGCTGTTTTTT
CDR3: CASSQEWIPSEELFF